Listed below are T cell receptor beta chains from one sample, sequenced in a study of blood T cell repertoires in COVID-19. Repertoires were generated with immunoSEQ multiplex PCR, while TCRdb's copy carries only in-frame clones and drops some. In the table there are 80,000 to 100,000 clones, about 91% of which are singletons. Sequenced material: peripheral blood. The receptors stem from a human donor with active COVID-19. The donor label of this sample is uncertain. Both conserved end residues are part of each CDR3. The D gene is left open where the match is weak. Rows give clone size only sometimes, using once, few, many, or a class for an expanded clone.

J gene,clone size,V gene,D gene,CDR3 protein,CDR3 DNA
TRBJ2-7,-,TRBV9,TRBD2,CASSPSGGELYEQYF,TGTGCCAGCAGCCCTAGCGGGGGCGAACTCTACGAGCAGTACTTC
TRBJ1-1,-,TRBV19,TRBD1,CASSITGGAKAFF,TGTGCCAGTAGTATTACAGGGGGGGCAAAAGCTTTCTTT
TRBJ1-2,-,TRBV19,-,CASSIEAGFGYTF,TGTGCCAGTAGTATAGAGGCCGGGTTCGGCTACACCTTC
TRBJ2-1,-,TRBV6-5,-,CASSRVGIYNEQFF,TGTGCCAGCAGTCGAGTCGGGATCTACAATGAGCAGTTCTTC
TRBJ2-7,-,TRBV7-3,TRBD1,CASSSTGEEYEQYF,TGTGCCAGCAGCTCGACAGGGGAGGAATACGAGCAGTACTTC
TRBJ2-1,-,TRBV29-1,-,CSGILAYNEQFF,TGCAGCGGGATACTAGCTTACAATGAGCAGTTCTTC
TRBJ1-1,-,TRBV6-2/TRBV6-3,-,CASSYSTTSEAFF,TGTGCCAGCAGTTACTCGACAACATCTGAAGCTTTCTTT
TRBJ2-2,-,TRBV19,-,CATLRGTTANTGELFF,TGTGCCACCCTTAGGGGGACTACAGCGAACACCGGGGAGCTGTTTTTT
TRBJ1-1,once,TRBV18,-,CASSQTVSGNTEAFF,TGTGCCAGCTCACAAACCGTTTCGGGGAACACTGAAGCTTTCTTT
TRBJ2-5,-,TRBV11-2,TRBD2,CASSLDLPSGGLKETQYF,TGTGCCAGCAGCTTAGATCTTCCTAGCGGGGGATTAAAAGAGACCCAGTACTTC
TRBJ1-1,-,TRBV15,-,CATSPDWRVNTEAFF,TGTGCCACCAGTCCGGACTGGAGGGTGAACACTGAAGCTTTCTTT
TRBJ2-5,-,TRBV7-2,-,CASSLGQGRAETQYF,TGTGCCAGCAGCTTAGGACAGGGGAGGGCCGAGACCCAGTACTTC
TRBJ2-3,-,TRBV2,TRBD2,CASSRWTSGASTDTQYF,TGTGCCAGCAGCCGATGGACTAGCGGGGCTAGCACAGATACGCAGTATTTT
TRBJ1-6,-,TRBV6-5,TRBD1,CASSPTGNGSPLHF,TGTGCCAGCAGTCCGACAGGGAATGGTTCACCCCTCCACTTT
TRBJ2-3,-,TRBV5-6,TRBD2,CASSLGTSGGAIDTQYF,TGTGCCAGCAGCTTGGGGACTAGCGGGGGGGCAATAGATACGCAGTATTTT
TRBJ2-7,-,TRBV12-3/TRBV12-4,-,CASSFGTGREQYF,TGTGCCAGCAGTTTTGGTACAGGGCGAGAGCAGTACTTC
TRBJ2-7,once,TRBV28,TRBD2,CASSGGLAETYEQYF,TGTGCCAGCAGTGGGGGACTAGCGGAGACCTACGAGCAGTACTTC
TRBJ2-5,-,TRBV7-2,TRBD1,CASSGQRRGRETQYF,TGTGCCAGCAGCGGCCAACGCAGGGGGCGAGAGACCCAGTACTTC
TRBJ1-6,-,TRBV6-1,-,CASSEGTDQDNSPLHF,TGTGCCAGCAGTGAAGGAACAGACCAGGATAATTCACCCCTCCACTTT
TRBJ1-1,-,TRBV9,TRBD1,CASSSTGDTEAFF,TGTGCCAGCAGCTCAACAGGGGACACTGAAGCTTTCTTT
TRBJ2-7,-,TRBV19,-,CASSMKPGDPYEQYF,TGTGCCAGTAGTATGAAGCCAGGGGATCCCTACGAGCAGTACTTC
TRBJ2-1,once,TRBV9,TRBD2,CASSGTSGNNEQFF,TGTGCCAGCAGCGGGACTAGCGGAAACAATGAGCAGTTCTTC
TRBJ1-1,-,TRBV13,-,CASSYGTPNTEAFF,TGTGCCAGCAGCTACGGGACACCGAACACTGAAGCTTTCTTT
TRBJ2-3,once,TRBV24-1,TRBD1,CATSDAQGAHTDTQYF,TGTGCCACCAGTGATGCACAGGGGGCTCACACAGATACGCAGTATTTT
TRBJ1-1,once,TRBV5-6,TRBD1,CASSWDRGNTEAFF,TGTGCCAGCAGCTGGGACAGGGGGAACACTGAAGCTTTCTTT
TRBJ2-7,-,TRBV6-5,-,CASSLRYEQYF,TGTGCCAGCAGTCTACGATACGAGCAGTACTTC
TRBJ1-1,-,TRBV3-1/TRBV3-2,TRBD1,CASSGRQGLNTEAFF,TGTGCCAGCAGCGGTCGACAGGGTTTAAACACTGAAGCTTTCTTT
TRBJ2-1,-,TRBV5-1,TRBD2,CASRRLTSGEQFF,TGCGCCAGCAGGCGCTTGACTAGCGGTGAGCAGTTCTTC
TRBJ1-6,-,TRBV5-1,-,CASSSNLPRGTNSPLHF,TGCGCCAGCAGCTCAAACCTCCCCAGGGGTACTAATTCACCCCTCCACTTT
TRBJ2-7,-,TRBV5-1,TRBD1,CASSLQGAYEQYF,TGCGCCAGCAGCTTGCAGGGGGCCTACGAGCAGTACTTC
TRBJ1-6,once,TRBV7-2,-,CASSSVTRESPLHF,TGTGCCAGCAGCTCCGTCACCAGGGAATCACCCCTCCACTTT
TRBJ2-2,-,TRBV28,TRBD1,CASSLSEPGGGTGELFF,TGTGCCAGCAGTTTATCGGAGCCAGGGGGCGGTACCGGGGAGCTGTTTTTT
TRBJ1-4,few,TRBV7-9,-,CASIKGQGREKLFF,TGTGCCAGCATCAAGGGCCAGGGGCGTGAAAAACTGTTTTTT
TRBJ2-3,-,TRBV3-1/TRBV3-2,TRBD2,CASSPSGGPGDTQYF,TGTGCCAGCAGCCCCAGCGGGGGGCCGGGAGATACGCAGTATTTT
TRBJ2-7,-,TRBV3-1/TRBV3-2,TRBD2,CASSQDSRGGNDEQYF,TGTGCCAGCAGCCAAGATTCCCGGGGGGGAAACGACGAGCAGTACTTC
TRBJ1-4,-,TRBV9,TRBD1,CASSPHVDRPEKLFF,TGTGCCAGCAGCCCTCACGTGGACAGGCCTGAAAAACTGTTTTTT
TRBJ2-7,once,TRBV5-6,-,CASSLTGLYEQYF,TGTGCCAGCAGTCTAACAGGGCTCTACGAGCAGTACTTC
TRBJ2-1,-,TRBV2,TRBD1,CASRPDRGPSFNEQFF,TGTGCCAGCAGACCCGACAGGGGGCCCTCCTTCAATGAGCAGTTCTTC